A single sample gave rise to the 5 T cell receptor beta chains below, sequenced in a study of CD8 T cells in ankylosing spondylitis. Overall study findings and caveats: A TCR beta motif of under ten highly homologous variants seemed to mark ankylosing spondylitis blood.

TCRdb re-derived calls from the 5' RACE reads in MiXCR, one entry per CDR3 protein. The sample carries hundreds of thousands of distinct CDR3 sequences, 17% recorded once. What these receptors recognize is not known. Sequencing was done on a sample of blood, either unsorted or a sorted T cell fraction (not recorded which). These receptors were collected from a male donor with ankylosing spondylitis.

The J gene is TRBJ2-1, the V gene TRBV5-1; TRBD2 matches 12 bases. Unmatched junction bases numbered 3, after V lost 1 base and J lost 4 bases. The CDR3 has 16 residues. Germline values: CDR1 SGHRS, CDR2 YFSETQ. In nucleotides, the CDR3 is TGCGCCAGCAGCTTGACTAGCGGGGGGAGGTACAATGAGCAGTTCTTC. This encodes CASSLTSGGRYNEQFF.

This clonotype was picked up many times. The chain combines TRBV29-1 with TRBJ1-3; 8 nucleotides agree with TRBD1. The germline V gene encodes CDR1 SQVTM and CDR2 ANQGSEA. J was trimmed by 2 bases and V by 7 bases; bases with no gene match: 4. This CDR3 region has 13 residues. The CDR3 DNA reads TGCAGCGCCCTGACAGGGGCTGGAAACACCATATATTTT. The encoded protein is CSALTGAGNTIYF.

This clonotype came up many times. V and J are TRBV28 and TRBJ2-5; D is undetermined. The CDR3 runs 15 residues. V lost 2 bases and J 2 bases, leaving 12 bases between the germline ends. CDR1 is MDHEN, CDR2 SYDVKM, per germline. The CDR3 region is CASSLVLPGQETQYF. In DNA, the CDR3 is TGTGCCAGCAGTTTAGTCCTCCCCGGACAAGAGACCCAGTACTTC.

The chain couples TRBV12-3 or TRBV12-4 to TRBJ2-1; no clear D gene. CDR3 length: 16 amino acids. V lost 5 bases and J 2 bases, leaving 16 bases between the germline ends. This CDR3 reads CASSPIQTSAYNEQFF. CDR3 bases: TGTGCCAGCAGTCCGATACAAACTTCAGCCTACAATGAGCAGTTCTTC.

V usage is TRBV27 and J usage is TRBJ2-1; D ambiguous. The CDR3 is made up of 9 amino acids. V shed 9 bases and J shed 7 bases, with 4 bases lying between them. Germline-derived CDR1 and CDR2 are MNHEY and SMNVEV (reference sequence). The chain's CDR3 is CASRNEQFF. CDR3 sequence (DNA): TGTGCCAGTAGGAATGAGCAGTTCTTC.